Described below is a single T cell receptor beta chain sequence and its context. The antigen remains undetermined. The sample belongs to a study of shared clonotypes between healthy human individuals. Broader study findings: Generation of non-shared clonotypes was less probable than generation of clonotypes shared by all four donors. An anticipated effect of sequencing depth on clonotype sharing among donors was recognized.

This CDR3 spans 16 amino acids. CDR1 is SEHNR and CDR2 is FQNEAQ in the germline V gene (reference sequence). V was clipped by 3 bases and J by 5 bases, with 19 bases between them. Repertoires were generated with immunoSEQ multiplex PCR, while TCRdb's copy carries only in-frame clones and drops some. The repertoire holds about 2 million clones, with roughly 95% as singletons. As defined, naive CD8 cells were CD45RO-negative and positively selected for CCR7, with terminally differentiated effector memory CD45RA+ cells excluded. This clonotype originated in a man aged 18 to 35 in good health. This chain uses TRBV7-9 with TRBJ2-5; D not certain. The sequenced material came from naive CD8+ T cells sorted from blood. CDR3 nucleotides: TGTGCCAGCAGCTTCGGGCTTCAAGGGCGATGGGAGACCCAGTACTTC. Protein: CASSFGLQGRWETQYF.